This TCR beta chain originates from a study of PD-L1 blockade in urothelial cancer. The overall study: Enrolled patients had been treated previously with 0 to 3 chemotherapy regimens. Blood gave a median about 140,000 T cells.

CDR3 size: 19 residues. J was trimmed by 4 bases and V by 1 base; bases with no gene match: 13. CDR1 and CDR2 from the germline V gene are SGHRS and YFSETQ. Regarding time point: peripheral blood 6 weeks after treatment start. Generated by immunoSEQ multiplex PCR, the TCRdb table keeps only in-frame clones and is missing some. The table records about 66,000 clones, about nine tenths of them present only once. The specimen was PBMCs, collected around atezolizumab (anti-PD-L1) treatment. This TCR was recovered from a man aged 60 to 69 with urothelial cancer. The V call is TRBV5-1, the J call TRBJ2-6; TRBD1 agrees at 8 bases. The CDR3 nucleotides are TGCGCCAGCAGCTTGAGGGCAGGGGGCCTAATCGCGGGGGCCAACGTCCTGACTTTC. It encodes CASSLRAGGLIAGANVLTF.